The present TCR beta chain was sequenced within a study of blood T cell repertoires in COVID-19. Overall study context: The United States, Italy and Spain were the sources of the acute and convalescent COVID-19 samples.

Germline CDR1 SGHKS, CDR2 YYEKEE (reference sequence). Trimming took off 4 bases at V and 6 bases at J, with 11 bases between the two ends. The CDR3 length is 13 residues. Sequencing was performed with immunoSEQ multiplex PCR; in TCRdb, only in-frame clones are kept and a portion is missing. The sample holds roughly 290,000 clones, about nine tenths seen once. This study enrolled people aged about 18 to 100 from about 26 US geographic areas. Which cohort a participant joined came from the clinical history participants gave. Cohort 3 donors counted as recovered after two negative PCRs, clearance, or resolved symptoms.

Sequencing input: PBMCs or T cells enriched from blood (not recorded which). This receptor was taken from a woman aged 40-49 years who had recovered from COVID-19. The gene calls are TRBV5-5 and TRBJ2-1; D is unresolved. The CDR3 bases are TGTGCCAGCAGCATCCCCCCTCGCAATGAGCAGTTCTTC. This sequence encodes CASSIPPRNEQFF.